This entry describes one T cell receptor beta chain. Its antigen is not known. Combining a sample-barcoded 5' primer with a J-beta primer mix, a second PCR ran for 7 to 11 cycles. Via MiXCR, TCRdb re-called the 5' RACE reads, giving one row per CDR3 protein. This sample yields 600,000 to 850,000 distinct CDR3 sequences, of which roughly 25% are seen a single time; more than 8.5% belongs to the top ten. Germline CDR1 and CDR2: SGHAT and FQNNGV. This CDR3 has 13 residues. V lost 1 base to trimming and J lost 9 bases, with 10 bases between them. This record belongs to a study of blood T cells in healthy people across ages. Study observations and caveats: Older individuals had lower TCR beta diversity per million T cells (the decline was roughly linear). Naive CD4+ cell counts and diversity both ran higher in long-lived than in aged donors.

Healthy Caucasians from Russia aged roughly 6 to 95 served as donors. These data are also associated with another study on T cells of mothers and their children. As that report states: Persistent microchimeric T cell clones were not found at ~100 per million sensitivity.

The chain employs TRBV11-2 and TRBJ2-1, with D unresolved. The sequenced material came from blood. The clonotype was recovered from a boy aged 5-17 years in good health. DNA for the CDR3: TGTGCCAGCAGCTTAGTTCTCATTCGTGAGCAGTTCTTC. Protein sequence: CASSLVLIREQFF.